The source of this T cell receptor (beta chain) is a study of T cells in Graves' hyperthyroidism and ophthalmopathy. Looked up from germline, CDR1 is LNHNV and CDR2 is YYDKDF (reference sequence). The CDR3 totals 15 residues. Trimming took 0 bases from V and 5 from J, leaving 13 bases between them. RNA transcripts yielded amplified TCR beta CDR3 regions. Using the HTBI primer set, a first-round RT-PCR was run on the TCR CDR3. TCRdb re-analysed the multiplex PCR reads in MiXCR, keeping a single row per CDR3 protein. The data show approximately 380,000 distinct CDR3 sequences, more than 12% seen once. Sample: blood. This clonotype originated in a man between 50 and 59 years old with Graves' ophthalmopathy. This chain links TRBV15 with TRBJ2-5; D is possibly TRBD1 or TRBD2 (5 bases each). The CDR3 DNA follows: TGTGCCACCAGCAGAGATCTACGGGGCGCGGAGACCCAGTACTTC. It specifies CATSRDLRGAETQYF.